The 21 T cell receptor beta chains presented below share a single source sample, sequenced in a study of blood T cell repertoires in COVID-19. Some clones are missing from TCRdb's copy, which holds only in-frame ones; the method was immunoSEQ multiplex PCR. The data hold roughly 220,000 clones, with about four fifths observed a single time. Sequencing input: peripheral blood. Receptors originate from a woman in her twenties or thirties who had recovered from COVID-19.

The rearrangement joins TRBV5-4 to TRBJ2-1; 13 bases are shared with TRBD2. Germline-derived CDR1 and CDR2 are SGHNT and YYREEE (reference sequence). The CDR3 totals 15 residues. J lost 10 bases, V lost 3 bases, and 7 bases had no gene match. CDR3 DNA sequence: TGTGCCAGCAGCTCCGGGACTAGCGGGGCACGGGAGCAGTTCTTC. Its protein product is CASSSGTSGAREQFF.

The chain is built from TRBV3-1 (or the pseudogene TRBV3-2) and TRBJ2-7, with 8 bases matching TRBD2. This CDR3 has 15 amino acids. With 3 bases clipped from V and 0 bases from J, the junction kept 4 bases outside the gene matches. The V gene's germline CDR1 is LGHDT and CDR2 YNNKEL (reference sequence). The CDR3 sequence is CASSHTGLASYEQYF. The CDR3 DNA is TGTGCCAGCAGCCATACCGGACTAGCCTCCTACGAGCAGTACTTC.

This CDR3 is CATNPSGVTDTQYF. CDR3 nucleotides: TGTGCGACAAACCCTAGCGGAGTCACAGATACGCAGTATTTT. This rearrangement joins TRBV6-5 to TRBJ2-3; TRBD2 aligns across 7 bases. The CDR3 length is 14 residues. Germline lookup yields CDR1 MNHEY and CDR2 SVGAGI.

The chain combines TRBV6-1 with TRBJ2-3; TRBD1 aligns across 9 bases. Looked up from germline, CDR1 is MNHNS and CDR2 is SASEGT. Germline trimming cut 4 bases from V and 8 bases from J; bases unmatched to any gene: 19. This CDR3 is built from 18 residues. For the CDR3, the DNA is TGTGCCAGCAGTGGGAGGGCCACCCGGGACAGGGTATTAGTTACGCAGTATTTT. Translating it yields CASSGRATRDRVLVTQYF.

This chain joins TRBV6-6 and TRBJ2-1; D is uncertain. The CDR3 totals 16 residues. Germline CDR1 MNHNY, CDR2 SVGAGI (reference sequence). The V and J ends lost 0 bases and 3 bases respectively, with 12 bases between them. CDR3 sequence (DNA): TGTGCCAGCAGTTACTCAGGAGCACTACTCTACAATGAGCAGTTCTTC. This gives the protein CASSYSGALLYNEQFF.

The CDR3 DNA reads as TGTGCCAGCAGGGCGGGGTACGGGGATGACGAGCAGTACTTC. It encodes CASRAGYGDDEQYF. This chain joins TRBV2 and TRBJ2-7, with D perhaps TRBD2 (6 bases). This CDR3 has 14 amino acids. Trimming cost V 6 bases and J 5 bases, with 17 bases left between them. Germline V gene lookup returns CDR1 SNHLY and CDR2 FYNNEI.

This rearrangement joins TRBV3-1 (or the pseudogene TRBV3-2) to TRBJ1-2; D is uncertain. The V end lost 4 bases, the J end lost 4 bases, and 25 bases lay between the germline ends. The CDR3 is 18 residues long. CDR1 LGHDT and CDR2 YNNKEL come from the germline V gene (reference sequence). CDR3 protein: CASSPRSEGSPGTYGYTF. CDR3 coding DNA: TGTGCCAGCAGCCCCCGGTCGGAGGGATCCCCGGGTACCTATGGCTACACCTTC.

This sequence joins TRBV5-1 and TRBJ1-2, with D unclear. V shed 3 bases and J shed 5 bases, with 11 bases lying between them. The CDR3 length is 13 residues. Germline V gene sequence: CDR1 SGHRS, CDR2 YFSETQ. The CDR3 coding sequence is TGCGCCAGCAGCTCCTTCTTATATTATGGCTACACCTTC. Translated: CASSSFLYYGYTF.

This clone was counted between two and nine times. The chain employs TRBV19 and TRBJ1-6; no firm D call. The V gene lost 3 bases and the J gene lost 8 bases, with 11 bases spanning the gap. Germline CDR1 is LNHDA and CDR2 is SQIVND (reference sequence). CDR3 length equals 14 residues. DNA of the CDR3: TGTGCCAGTAGTATCGTTCGTTTTGATTCACCCCTCCACTTT. The encoded protein is CASSIVRFDSPLHF.

The CDR3 DNA reads TGTGCCAGTAGTATGCTTAACGCAGGACTGGATCAGCCCCAGCATTTT. Translating gives CASSMLNAGLDQPQHF. The rearrangement links TRBV19 to TRBJ1-5; D not resolved. The CDR3 is 16 amino acids. V was shortened by 3 bases and J by 5 bases, with 17 bases between the two germline ends. Germline values: CDR1 LNHDA, CDR2 SQIVND (reference sequence).

This clone was found a few times. The chain employs TRBV18 and TRBJ1-3; D ambiguous. The CDR3 is 17 amino acids. Germline V CDR1 and CDR2: KGHSH, LQKENI. V lost 2 bases and J 0 bases, leaving 14 bases between the germline ends. CDR3 in amino acids: CASSPNPTIGSGNTIYF. The DNA of the CDR3 is TGTGCCAGCTCACCAAATCCTACCATCGGCTCTGGAAACACCATATATTTT.

This sequence joins TRBV9 and TRBJ2-1; 8 positions match TRBD2. The V and J ends lost 7 bases and 4 bases, in that order; junction bases with no gene match: 10. Germline CDR1 is SGDLS and CDR2 is YYNGEE. This CDR3 has 15 residues. The CDR3 spells CASSTPGTRYNEQFF. The CDR3 coding sequence is TGTGCCAGCTCCACCCCCGGGACTAGGTACAATGAGCAGTTCTTC.

This clone was recorded a few times. This chain uses TRBV28 with TRBJ1-1, with TRBD1 matching 7 bases. V lost 6 bases and J lost 0; bases outside the gene matches: 1. CDR3 length: 13 residues. Germline values: CDR1 MDHEN, CDR2 SYDVKM. The CDR3 is CASRGQMNTEAFF. CDR3 sequence (DNA): TGTGCCAGCAGGGGACAGATGAACACTGAAGCTTTCTTT. The full variable domain, completed using reference TRBV28 and TRBJ1-1, is DVKVTQSSRYLVKRTGEKVFLECVQDMDHENMFWYRQDPGLGLRLIYFSYDVKMKEKGDIPEGYSVSREKKERFSLILESASTNQTSMYLCASRGQMNTEAFFGQGTRLTVV.

V usage is TRBV2 and J usage is TRBJ2-7, with D unresolved. Per the germline V gene, CDR1 is SNHLY and CDR2 is FYNNEI. Trimming removed 4 bases from V and 3 bases from J, with 10 bases in between. CDR3 length: 13 amino acids. CDR3 in DNA: TGTGCCAGCAGTGTTGGCGGCTTCTACGAGCAGTACTTC. It specifies CASSVGGFYEQYF. Supplemented by reference TRBV2 and TRBJ2-7, the full variable domain reads EPEVTQTPSHQVTQMGQEVILRCVPISNHLYFYWYRQILGQKVEFLVSFYNNEISEKSEIFDDQFSVERPDGSNFTLKIRSTKLEDSAMYFCASSVGGFYEQYFGPGTRLTVT.

This chain links TRBV19 with TRBJ2-1; 9 bases are shared with TRBD2. The CDR3 runs to 15 residues. The V and J ends lost 3 bases and 6 bases, in that order; junction bases with no gene match: 6. Germline V gives CDR1 LNHDA, CDR2 SQIVND (reference sequence). In DNA, the CDR3 is TGTGCCAGTAGTATGTGGATAGCGGGAGCCAATGAGCAGTTCTTC. Translated: CASSMWIAGANEQFF.

The rearrangement joins TRBV12-3 or TRBV12-4 to TRBJ2-5; 7 bases are shared with TRBD1. The CDR3 runs to 13 residues. V shed 1 base, J shed 11 bases, and the junction held 7 bases outside the gene matches. The CDR3 nucleotides are TGTGCCAGCAGTTTAGGAGACGACAGGGAGCAGTACTTC. Encoded protein: CASSLGDDREQYF.

The rearrangement links TRBV30 to TRBJ2-7; D might be TRBD2 (5 bases). Germline-derived CDR1 and CDR2 are GTSNPN and SVGIG (reference sequence). Trimming left V 2 bases short and J 3 bases short, with 8 bases between. The CDR3 has 12 residues. DNA of the CDR3: TGTGCCTGGAGTCCACTAGGCTACGAGCAGTACTTC. This codes for CAWSPLGYEQYF.

This rearrangement joins TRBV7-6 to TRBJ1-1; 7 positions match TRBD1. J was trimmed by 3 bases and V by 4 bases; bases with no gene match: 17. Germline values: CDR1 SGHVS, CDR2 FNYEAQ. The CDR3 consists of 18 residues. In DNA form, the CDR3 reads TGTGCCAGCAGCTCGCCTAGGTCGGACAGGCCATGGGACACTGAAGCTTTCTTT. Protein sequence: CASSSPRSDRPWDTEAFF.

This chain connects TRBV2 to TRBJ2-1; a weak D match, TRBD2 (6 bases). V was pared by 5 bases and J by 0 bases, with 11 bases between. Germline V gene data show CDR1 as SNHLY and CDR2 as FYNNEI. CDR3 length equals 15 residues. The CDR3 sequence is CASSSGLSSYNEQFF. Here the CDR3 DNA reads TGTGCCAGCAGTAGCGGGTTGAGCTCCTACAATGAGCAGTTCTTC.

This chain connects TRBV6-5 to TRBJ2-1, with TRBD1 as a possible D gene (5 bases). The V end was cut by 4 bases, the J end by 4 bases, with 14 bases between. The CDR3 contains 15 residues. Germline assignment: CDR1 MNHEY and CDR2 SVGAGI. DNA for the CDR3: TGTGCCAGCAGTTCCCCCCGGACAAGATACAATGAGCAGTTCTTC. Translating gives CASSSPRTRYNEQFF.

This chain's CDR3 is CATSDWGTGATDTQYF. In DNA, the CDR3 is TGTGCCACCAGTGATTGGGGGACAGGGGCCACAGATACGCAGTATTTT. V usage is TRBV24-1 and J usage is TRBJ2-3, with 10 bases aligning to TRBD1. CDR3 length: 16 amino acids. The V gene's germline CDR1 is KGHDR and CDR2 SFDVKD. V lost 2 bases, J lost 2 bases, and 3 bases stayed unmatched.